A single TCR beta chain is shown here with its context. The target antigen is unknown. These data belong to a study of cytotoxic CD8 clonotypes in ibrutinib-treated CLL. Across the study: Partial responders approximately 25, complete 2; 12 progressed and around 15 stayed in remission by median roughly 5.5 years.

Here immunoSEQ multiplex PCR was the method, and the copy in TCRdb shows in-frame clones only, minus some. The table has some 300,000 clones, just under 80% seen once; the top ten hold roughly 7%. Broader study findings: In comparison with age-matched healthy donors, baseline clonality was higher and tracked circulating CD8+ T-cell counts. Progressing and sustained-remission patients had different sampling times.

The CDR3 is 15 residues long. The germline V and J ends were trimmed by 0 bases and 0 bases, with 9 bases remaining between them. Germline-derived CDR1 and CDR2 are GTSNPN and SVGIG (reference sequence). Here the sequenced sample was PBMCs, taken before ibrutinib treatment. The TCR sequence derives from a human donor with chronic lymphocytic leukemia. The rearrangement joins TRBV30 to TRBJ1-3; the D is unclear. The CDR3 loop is CAWSVTSSSGNTIYF. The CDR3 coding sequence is TGTGCCTGGAGTGTGACATCTTCCTCTGGAAACACCATATATTTT.